A single sample gave rise to the 5 T cell receptor beta chains below, sequenced in a study of cytomegalovirus exposure and HLA in healthy donors. The study ran its PCR with 60 Vbeta and 13 Jbeta primers. TCRdb's table, derived via immunoSEQ multiplex PCR, lists solely in-frame clones and lacks some. The sample has around 190,000 clones, approximately 80% seen once. The sequencing sample was made of PBMCs. The source of these receptors is a man in his forties in good health and CMV-seropositive.

The chain employs TRBV7-9 and TRBJ2-2; the D gene is possibly TRBD2 (5 bases). Germline lookup yields CDR1 SEHNR and CDR2 FQNEAQ (reference sequence). Trimming removed 4 bases from V and 0 bases from J, with 9 bases in between. The CDR3 runs 15 residues. For the CDR3, the DNA is TGTGCCAGCAGCTCAACACTAGCGAACACCGGGGAGCTGTTTTTT. Amino acids: CASSSTLANTGELFF.

This chain connects TRBV9 to TRBJ1-6; 7 positions agree with TRBD1. This CDR3 region has 15 residues. Germline values: CDR1 SGDLS, CDR2 YYNGEE. Germline trimming cut 0 bases from V and 7 bases from J; bases unmatched to any gene: 4. The CDR3 DNA sequence: TGTGCCAGCAGCGTAGATTCACAGGGGAATTCACCCCTCCACTTT. It is translated as CASSVDSQGNSPLHF.

The CDR3 reads CASSYAVEGGYYGYTF. The CDR3 DNA follows: TGTGCCAGCAGTTACGCCGTGGAGGGAGGATACTATGGCTACACCTTC. The J gene is TRBJ1-2, the V gene TRBV6-5; no reliable D call. This CDR3 has 16 amino acids. Germline loops: CDR1 MNHEY, CDR2 SVGAGI. The V end lost 2 bases, the J end lost 3 bases, and 16 bases lay between the germline ends.

The V call is TRBV6-1, the J call TRBJ2-2; 11 bases are shared with TRBD1. After removal of 4 bases from V and 3 bases from J, the junction contained 4 bases not matched to a gene. The CDR3 loop spans 16 amino acids. Germline CDR1 MNHNS, CDR2 SASEGT. DNA for the CDR3: TGTGCCAGCAGTGCCGGGACAGGGGGGGACACCGGGGAGCTGTTTTTT. Translated, it gives CASSAGTGGDTGELFF.

The chain uses TRBV7-9 and TRBJ2-1; TRBD2 matches at 7 bases. Germline V gene lookup returns CDR1 SEHNR and CDR2 FQNEAQ (reference sequence). V dropped 7 bases and J dropped 6; count of bases not matched to a gene: 12. This CDR3 has 15 residues. The CDR3 here is CASTPAGVRVNEQFF. DNA for the CDR3: TGTGCCAGCACCCCGGCGGGGGTAAGGGTCAATGAGCAGTTCTTC.